A selection of T cell receptor beta chains follows, all from one sample in a study of human T cells and chemical hapten exposure. One entry per CDR3 protein, called by TCRdb with MiXCR from the RACE reads. The data hold about 80,000 distinct CDR3 sequences, with 6% to 9% observed a single time. The source material was whole blood, sampled in connection with sensitization to the hapten diphenylcyclopropenone (DPC). These receptors were obtained from a woman aged 25-40 years with alopecia areata. Some clones in this sample may be carry-over from other donors' samples. Both conserved end residues are part of each CDR3. A D gene is named only where the DNA matches it firmly. Size tells how often a clone was seen (once, few, many) or the class of an expanded clone, and some rows leave it out.

NA,many,TRBV20-1,13,TRBJ1-1,CSAPRGQLPEAFF,TGCAGTGCCCCCCGTGGTCAGCTCCCTGAAGCTTTCTTT
NA,NA,TRBV5-1,13,TRBJ1-1,CDSSLAGNTEAFF,TGCGACAGCAGCTTAGCAGGTAACACTGAAGCTTTCTTT
NA,NA,TRBV7-9,17,TRBJ1-4,CASSSTGTPYGAEKLFF,TGTGCCAGCAGCTCCACCGGGACACCTTATGGAGCTGAAAAACTGTTTTTT
NA,NA,TRBV13,14,TRBJ2-7,CASSFQMTAYEQYF,TGTGCCAGCAGCTTCCAAATGACAGCCTACGAGCAGTACTTC
TRBD2,many,TRBV6-5,13,TRBJ2-7,CATGRDLTYEQYF,TGTGCCACCGGGAGGGACTTAACCTACGAGCAGTACTTC
NA,NA,TRBV3-1,15,TRBJ2-2,CASSRGSDIGGELFF,TGTGCCAGCAGCCGCGGGTCCGATATCGGCGGGGAGCTGTTTTTT
NA,many,TRBV20-1,14,TRBJ2-5,CSATGAVETVSQYF,TGCAGTGCTACGGGGGCCGTCGAGACGGTTTCCCAGTACTTC
NA,NA,TRBV14,14,TRBJ2-7,CASSQDPGFYEQYF,TGTGCCAGCAGCCAAGATCCCGGGTTCTACGAGCAGTACTTC
TRBD2,few,TRBV18,15,TRBJ2-3,CASSPPGLASDTQYF,TGTGCCAGCTCACCACCCGGACTAGCCTCAGATACGCAGTATTTT
TRBD1,many,TRBV18,16,TRBJ2-3,CASSQSPGQGTDTQYF,TGTGCCAGCTCACAGAGCCCGGGACAGGGCACAGATACGCAGTATTTT